One T cell receptor (beta chain) is described in this entry. Either two negative PCRs, clearance, or symptom resolution qualified Cohort 3 donors as recovered. The sample comes from a study of blood T cell repertoires in COVID-19. Study-level information: Nucleic acid was either cDNA or gDNA, and it came from T cells, B-cell-depleted T cells, or PBMCs.

In the authors' workflow: Estimated nucleated cell counts came from reference gene primer amplification. Method: immunoSEQ multiplex PCR; TCRdb's copy keeps in-frame clones and lacks some. The DNA was the basis for D and trimming; V, J and clone size are from that table. Here the sample spans about 320,000 clones, under 95% being singletons. Trimming at V came to 6 bases and at J to 0 bases, leaving 7 bases not matched to a gene. The length of the CDR3 is 17 residues. The germline gives CDR1 SNHLY, CDR2 FYNNEI. The rearrangement uses TRBV2 and TRBJ2-7, with 14 nucleotides matching TRBD2. The source of this sequence is a man in his 60s who had recovered from COVID-19. The specimen sequenced was PBMCs or T cells enriched from blood (not recorded which). The CDR3 spells CASRGTSGSKFSYEQYF. CDR3 bases: TGTGCCAGCAGGGGGACTAGCGGGAGTAAATTCTCCTACGAGCAGTACTTC.